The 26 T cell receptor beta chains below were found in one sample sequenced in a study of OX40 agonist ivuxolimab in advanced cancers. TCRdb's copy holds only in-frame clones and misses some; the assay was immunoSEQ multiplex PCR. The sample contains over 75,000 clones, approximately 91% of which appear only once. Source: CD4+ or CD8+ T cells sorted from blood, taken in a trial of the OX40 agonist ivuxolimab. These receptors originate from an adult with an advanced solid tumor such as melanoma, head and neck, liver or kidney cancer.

This chain's CDR3 is CASSSTGFGETQYF. The CDR3 DNA reads as TGTGCCAGCAGCTCGACAGGGTTCGGGGAGACCCAGTACTTC. The chain combines TRBV7-2 with TRBJ2-5, with 7 bases matching TRBD1. From germline, CDR1 is SGHTA and CDR2 FQGNSA. This CDR3 is 14 amino acids long. V lost 4 bases to trimming and J lost 5 bases; unmatched junction nucleotides: 7. Full variable domain (remainder filled in from reference TRBV7-2 and TRBJ2-5): GAGVSQSPSNKVTEKGKDVELRCDPISGHTALYWYRQSLGQGLEFLIYFQGNSAPDKSGLPSDRFSAERTGGSVSTLTIQRTQQEDSAVYLCASSSTGFGETQYFGPGTRLLVL.

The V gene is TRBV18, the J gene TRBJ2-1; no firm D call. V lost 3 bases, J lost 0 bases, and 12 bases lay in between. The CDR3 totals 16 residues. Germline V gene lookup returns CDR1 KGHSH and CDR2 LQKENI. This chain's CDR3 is CASSPRTVSSYNEQFF. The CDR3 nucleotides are TGTGCCAGCTCACCGCGGACGGTGAGCTCCTACAATGAGCAGTTCTTC.

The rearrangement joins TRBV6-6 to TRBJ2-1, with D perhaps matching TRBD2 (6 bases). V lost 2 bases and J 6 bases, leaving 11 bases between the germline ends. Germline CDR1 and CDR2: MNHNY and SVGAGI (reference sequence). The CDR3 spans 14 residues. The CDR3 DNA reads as TGTGCCAGCAGTTACACGGGACTGCTCAATGAGCAGTTCTTC. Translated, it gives CASSYTGLLNEQFF.

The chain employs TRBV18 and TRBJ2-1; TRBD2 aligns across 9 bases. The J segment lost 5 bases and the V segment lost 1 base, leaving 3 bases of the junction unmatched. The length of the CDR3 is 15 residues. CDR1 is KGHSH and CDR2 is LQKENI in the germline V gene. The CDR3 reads CASSPQREANNEQFF. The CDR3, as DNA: TGTGCCAGCTCACCACAGCGGGAGGCAAACAATGAGCAGTTCTTC. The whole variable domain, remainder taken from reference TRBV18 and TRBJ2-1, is NAGVMQNPRHLVRRRGQEARLRCSPMKGHSHVYWYRQLPEEGLKFMVYLQKENIIDESGMPKERFSAEFPKEGPSILRIQQVVRGDSAAYFCASSPQREANNEQFFGPGTRLTVL.

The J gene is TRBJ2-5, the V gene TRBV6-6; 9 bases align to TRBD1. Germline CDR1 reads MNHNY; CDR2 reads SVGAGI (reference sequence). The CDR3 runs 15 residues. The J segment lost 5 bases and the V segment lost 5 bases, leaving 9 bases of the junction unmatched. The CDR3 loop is CASSMKGQGGETQYF. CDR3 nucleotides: TGTGCCAGCAGTATGAAGGGACAGGGAGGGGAGACCCAGTACTTC.

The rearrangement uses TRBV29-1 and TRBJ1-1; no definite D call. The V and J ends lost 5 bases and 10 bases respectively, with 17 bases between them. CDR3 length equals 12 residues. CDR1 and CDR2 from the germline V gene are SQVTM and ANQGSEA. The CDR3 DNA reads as TGCAGCGTTACCGATGACCTTCTCCGAGCTTTCTTT. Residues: CSVTDDLLRAFF.

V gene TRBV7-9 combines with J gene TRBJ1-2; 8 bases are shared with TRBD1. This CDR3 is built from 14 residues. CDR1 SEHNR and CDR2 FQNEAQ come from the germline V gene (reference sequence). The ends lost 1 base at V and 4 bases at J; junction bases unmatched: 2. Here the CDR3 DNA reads TGTGCCAGCAGCTTAGGACAGGGGACCTATGGCTACACCTTC. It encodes CASSLGQGTYGYTF.

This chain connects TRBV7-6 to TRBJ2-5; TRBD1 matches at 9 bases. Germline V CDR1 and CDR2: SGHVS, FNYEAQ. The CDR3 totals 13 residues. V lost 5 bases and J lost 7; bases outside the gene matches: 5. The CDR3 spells CASSPGQGATQYF. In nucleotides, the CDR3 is TGTGCCAGCAGCCCGGGACAGGGTGCGACCCAGTACTTC.

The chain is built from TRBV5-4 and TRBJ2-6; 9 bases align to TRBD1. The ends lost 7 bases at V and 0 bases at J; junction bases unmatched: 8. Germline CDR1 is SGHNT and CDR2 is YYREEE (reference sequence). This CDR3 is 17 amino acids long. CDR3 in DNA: TGTGCCAGCTCACTCCGGACAGGGGTCTCTGGGGCCAACGTCCTGACTTTC. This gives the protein CASSLRTGVSGANVLTF.

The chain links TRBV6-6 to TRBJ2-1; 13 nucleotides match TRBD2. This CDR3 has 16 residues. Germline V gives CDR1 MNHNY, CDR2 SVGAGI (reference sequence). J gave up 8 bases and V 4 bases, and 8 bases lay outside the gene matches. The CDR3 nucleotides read TGTGCCAGCAGTTCGACTACTAGCGGGAGGGCCCATGAGCAGTTCTTC. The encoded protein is CASSSTTSGRAHEQFF.

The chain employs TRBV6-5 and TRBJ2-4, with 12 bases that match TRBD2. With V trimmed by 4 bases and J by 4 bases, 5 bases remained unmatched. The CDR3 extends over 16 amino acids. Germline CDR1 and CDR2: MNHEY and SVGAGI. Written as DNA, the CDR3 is TGTGCCAGCAGTTCCCCCGGGACTAGCGGGAAAAACATTCAGTACTTC. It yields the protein CASSSPGTSGKNIQYF.

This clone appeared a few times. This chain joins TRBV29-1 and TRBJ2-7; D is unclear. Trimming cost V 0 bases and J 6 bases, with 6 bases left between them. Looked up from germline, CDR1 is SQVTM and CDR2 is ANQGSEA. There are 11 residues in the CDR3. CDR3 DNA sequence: TGCAGCGTTGAAGAAGCCTCCGAGCAGTACTTC. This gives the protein CSVEEASEQYF.

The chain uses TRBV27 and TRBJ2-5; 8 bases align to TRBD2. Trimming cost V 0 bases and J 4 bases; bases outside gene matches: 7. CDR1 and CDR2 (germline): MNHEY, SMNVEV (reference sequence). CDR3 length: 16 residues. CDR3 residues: CASSLSRGGSSETQYF. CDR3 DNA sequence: TGTGCCAGCAGTTTATCACGGGGGGGGAGCTCAGAGACCCAGTACTTC.

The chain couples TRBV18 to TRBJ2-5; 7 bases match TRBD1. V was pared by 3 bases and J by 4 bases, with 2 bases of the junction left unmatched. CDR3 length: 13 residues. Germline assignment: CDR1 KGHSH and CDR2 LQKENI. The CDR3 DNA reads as TGTGCCAGCTCACCGAGGGGGCGAGAGACCCAGTACTTC. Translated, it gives CASSPRGRETQYF.

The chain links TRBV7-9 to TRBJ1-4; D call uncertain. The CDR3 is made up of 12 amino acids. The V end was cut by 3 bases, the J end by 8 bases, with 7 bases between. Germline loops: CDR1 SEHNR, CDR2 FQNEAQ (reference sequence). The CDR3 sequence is CASSFRQEKLFF. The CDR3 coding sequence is TGTGCCAGCAGCTTCCGCCAGGAAAAACTGTTTTTT.

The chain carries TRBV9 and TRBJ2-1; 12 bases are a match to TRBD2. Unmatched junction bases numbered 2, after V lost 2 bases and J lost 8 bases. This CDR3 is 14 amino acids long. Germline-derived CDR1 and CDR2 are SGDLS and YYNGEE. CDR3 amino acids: CASSVTSGSHEQFF. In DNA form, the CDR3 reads TGTGCCAGCAGCGTGACTAGCGGGAGTCATGAGCAGTTCTTC.

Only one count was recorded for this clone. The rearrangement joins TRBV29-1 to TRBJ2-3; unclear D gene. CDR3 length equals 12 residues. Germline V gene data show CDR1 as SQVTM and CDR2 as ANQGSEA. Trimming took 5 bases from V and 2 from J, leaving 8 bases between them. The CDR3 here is CSVRRSTDTQYF. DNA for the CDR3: TGCAGCGTTAGAAGGTCCACAGATACGCAGTATTTT.

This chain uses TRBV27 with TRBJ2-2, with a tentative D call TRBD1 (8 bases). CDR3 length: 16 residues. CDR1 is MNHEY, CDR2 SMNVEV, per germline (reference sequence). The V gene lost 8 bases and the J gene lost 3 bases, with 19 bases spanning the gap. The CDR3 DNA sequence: TGTGCCAGCGGACTCCAAGCGGGACAGGACACCGGGGAGCTGTTTTTT. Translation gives CASGLQAGQDTGELFF.

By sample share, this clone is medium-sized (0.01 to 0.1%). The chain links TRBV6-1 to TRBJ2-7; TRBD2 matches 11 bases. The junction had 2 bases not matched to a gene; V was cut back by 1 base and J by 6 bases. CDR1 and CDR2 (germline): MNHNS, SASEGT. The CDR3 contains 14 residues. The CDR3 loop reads CASSEGLAGTEQYF. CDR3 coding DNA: TGTGCCAGCAGTGAAGGACTAGCGGGAACCGAGCAGTACTTC.

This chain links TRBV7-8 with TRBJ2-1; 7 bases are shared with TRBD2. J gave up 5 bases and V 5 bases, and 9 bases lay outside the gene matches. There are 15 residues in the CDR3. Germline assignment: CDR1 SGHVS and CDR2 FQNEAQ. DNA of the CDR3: TGTGCCAGCAGCCGAAACCGCGGGAGCAACAATGAGCAGTTCTTC. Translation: CASSRNRGSNNEQFF.

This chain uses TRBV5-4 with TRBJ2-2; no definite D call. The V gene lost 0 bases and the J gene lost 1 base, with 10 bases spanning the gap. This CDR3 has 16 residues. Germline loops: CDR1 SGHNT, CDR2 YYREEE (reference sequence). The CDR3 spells CASSLEPALNTGELFF. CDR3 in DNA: TGTGCCAGCAGCTTGGAACCAGCCTTGAACACCGGGGAGCTGTTTTTT.

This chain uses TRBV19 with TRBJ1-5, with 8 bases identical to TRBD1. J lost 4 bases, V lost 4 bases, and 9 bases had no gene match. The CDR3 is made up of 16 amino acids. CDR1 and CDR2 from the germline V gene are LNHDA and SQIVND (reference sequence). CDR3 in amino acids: CASSNPDRVGNQPQHF. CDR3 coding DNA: TGTGCCAGTAGTAACCCGGACAGGGTAGGTAATCAGCCCCAGCATTTT.

CDR3: CASSLLSGRARNEQFF. CDR3 in DNA: TGTGCCAGCAGTTTATTAAGCGGGAGGGCTAGGAATGAGCAGTTCTTC. The chain joins TRBV27 to TRBJ2-1; 10 bases line up with TRBD2. CDR1 and CDR2 from the germline V gene are MNHEY and SMNVEV (reference sequence). V trimming: 1 base; J trimming: 7 bases; junction bases outside the gene matches: 7. CDR3 length equals 16 residues.

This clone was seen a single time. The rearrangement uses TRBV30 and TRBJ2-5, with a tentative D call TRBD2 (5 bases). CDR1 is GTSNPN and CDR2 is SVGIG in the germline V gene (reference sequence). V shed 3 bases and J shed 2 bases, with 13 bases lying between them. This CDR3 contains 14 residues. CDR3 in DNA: TGTGCCTGGAGGCCGGCCGGGGTTCAAGAGACCCAGTACTTC. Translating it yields CAWRPAGVQETQYF.

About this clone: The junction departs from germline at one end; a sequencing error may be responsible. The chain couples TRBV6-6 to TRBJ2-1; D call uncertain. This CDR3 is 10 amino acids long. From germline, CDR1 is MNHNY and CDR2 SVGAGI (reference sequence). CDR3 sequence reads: CATSYGEQFF. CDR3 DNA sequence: TGTGCCACCAGTTACGGTGAGCAGTTCTTC.

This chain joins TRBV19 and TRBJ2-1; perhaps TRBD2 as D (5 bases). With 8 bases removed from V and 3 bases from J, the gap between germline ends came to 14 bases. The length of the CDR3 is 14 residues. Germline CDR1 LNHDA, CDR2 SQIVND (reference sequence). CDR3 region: CASGLRAGYNEQFF. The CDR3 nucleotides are TGTGCCAGTGGCCTGCGGGCGGGCTACAATGAGCAGTTCTTC.